These 21 T cell receptor beta chains originate from one sample sequenced in a study of cytomegalovirus exposure and HLA in healthy donors. Sequenced by immunoSEQ multiplex PCR; TCRdb stores in-frame clones only, minus some. The profile shows about 74,000 clones, roughly 92% of them singletons. The sequencing sample was made of PBMCs. The origin of the receptors is a young woman in good health and CMV-seropositive.

This clone has just one count. V and J are TRBV5-4 and TRBJ2-3; 9 positions match TRBD1. This CDR3 spans 15 amino acids. The V gene end was trimmed by 0 bases and the J gene end by 3 bases; junction bases not matched to a gene: 2. Germline V gene lookup returns CDR1 SGHNT and CDR2 YYREEE (reference sequence). CDR3 coding DNA: TGTGCCAGCAGCTTGGACAGGGGGCGAACAGATACGCAGTATTTT. It encodes CASSLDRGRTDTQYF.

The J gene is TRBJ2-5, the V gene TRBV29-1, with TRBD1 as a possible D gene (6 bases). This CDR3 contains 14 residues. CDR1 and CDR2 from the germline V gene are SQVTM and ANQGSEA. V was clipped by 8 bases and J by 1 base, with 17 bases between them. The CDR3 coding sequence is TGCAGCCTAAGGACAGATCCGGGCCAAGAGACCCAGTACTTC. Protein sequence: CSLRTDPGQETQYF. The entire variable domain, with the rest obtained from reference TRBV29-1 and TRBJ2-5, is as follows: SAVISQKPSRDICQRGTSLTIQCQVDSQVTMMFWYRQQPGQSLTLIATANQGSEATYESGFVIDKFPISRPNLTFSTLTVSNMSPEDSSIYLCSLRTDPGQETQYFGPGTRLLVL.

The V and J genes are TRBV2 and TRBJ1-1; possible D gene TRBD1, 5 bases. Germline loops: CDR1 SNHLY, CDR2 FYNNEI. V was clipped by 2 bases and J by 0 bases, with 13 bases between them. This CDR3 has 16 residues. CDR3 region: CASSELGGSMNTEAFF. The CDR3 DNA reads as TGTGCCAGCAGTGAATTGGGGGGGTCCATGAACACTGAAGCTTTCTTT.

The genes are TRBV18 and TRBJ2-7; the match to TRBD1 covers 8 bases. V shed 2 bases and J 5 bases; nucleotides not matched to a gene: 11. This CDR3 contains 16 residues. CDR1 and CDR2 from the germline V gene are KGHSH and LQKENI. CDR3 DNA: TGTGCCAGCTCACCAAGGGGCAGGGGGCCTGGAAACGAGCAGTACTTC. Residues: CASSPRGRGPGNEQYF.

This clone was detected once. V gene TRBV2 combines with J gene TRBJ1-6; D is unclear. The V end lost 5 bases, the J end lost 7 bases, and 15 bases lay between the germline ends. The CDR3 is 15 amino acids. Germline V CDR1 and CDR2: SNHLY, FYNNEI. The CDR3 here is CASSPSEGSNSPLHF. CDR3 nucleotide sequence: TGTGCCAGCAGTCCAAGCGAAGGGAGCAATTCACCCCTCCACTTT.

CDR3 bases: TGCGCCAGCAGCCAAGGATTAGTCGTGGATGAAAAACTGTTTTTT. Amino acids: CASSQGLVVDEKLFF. The chain combines TRBV4-1 with TRBJ1-4; no firm D call. Trimming took off 1 base at V and 6 bases at J, with 12 bases between the two ends. This CDR3 comprises 15 residues. Germline V gene sequence: CDR1 MGHRA, CDR2 YSYEKL.

The rearrangement links TRBV1 to TRBJ2-5; no check of the table's D call, TRBD2, against the DNA was made. TRBV1 counts as a pseudogene. This CDR3 contains 13 residues. Written as DNA, the CDR3 is TGCACCAGCAGCCGACTAGCGGGAGAGACCCAGTACTTC. Residues: CTSSRLAGETQYF.

The rearrangement joins TRBV4-1 to TRBJ2-7; 8 bases line up with TRBD2. Germline values: CDR1 MGHRA, CDR2 YSYEKL. CDR3 length: 14 amino acids. The J segment lost 3 bases and the V segment lost 6 bases, leaving 7 bases of the junction unmatched. In nucleotides, the CDR3 is TGCGCCAGCAGTCCGACTAGCGAGATCTACGAGCAGTACTTC. Its translation: CASSPTSEIYEQYF.

The chain couples TRBV2 to TRBJ2-5, with 11 bases that match TRBD2. CDR1 is SNHLY and CDR2 is FYNNEI in the germline V gene. CDR3 length: 15 residues. The ends lost 6 bases at V and 5 bases at J; junction bases unmatched: 8. CDR3 coding DNA: TGTGCCAGCAGGGAACTAGCGGGAGCCGAGGAGACCCAGTACTTC. Its translation is CASRELAGAEETQYF.

The chain has TRBV19 and TRBJ1-1; tentative D call: TRBD1 (5 bases). This CDR3 is 14 amino acids long. V lost 1 base, J lost 5 bases, and 11 bases lay in between. Germline V lookup: CDR1 LNHDA, CDR2 SQIVND (reference sequence). The chain's CDR3 is CASSIGGGGTEAFF. CDR3 bases: TGTGCCAGTAGTATAGGGGGCGGAGGGACTGAAGCTTTCTTT.

V usage is TRBV12-5 and J usage is TRBJ1-1; D not certain. The CDR3 sequence is 12 residues long. Trimming took off 3 bases at V and 5 bases at J, with 7 bases between the two ends. Germline V gives CDR1 LGHNT, CDR2 FRNRAP. CDR3 DNA: TGTGCTAGTGGTTTCAGGAGGACTGAAGCTTTCTTT. It is translated as CASGFRRTEAFF.

The sample holds one count of this clone. The CDR3 sequence: CASSVEEGEEKLFF. As DNA, the CDR3 is TGTGCCAGCAGCGTAGAAGAAGGAGAAGAAAAACTGTTTTTT. This chain connects TRBV9 to TRBJ1-4; no definite D call. CDR1 SGDLS and CDR2 YYNGEE come from the germline V gene. CDR3 size: 14 residues. V lost 0 bases and J 8 bases, leaving 11 bases between the germline ends.

In its sample, this clone was seen once. The chain couples TRBV2 to TRBJ2-1; TRBD2 agrees at 12 bases. The CDR3 spans 16 residues. The trim removed 0 bases at V and 8 bases at J, leaving 5 bases unmatched. Germline lookup yields CDR1 SNHLY and CDR2 FYNNEI. The DNA of the CDR3 is TGTGCCAGCAGTGAAGCGGGGACTAGCGGGCGGGATGAGCAGTTCTTC. It encodes CASSEAGTSGRDEQFF.

This rearrangement joins TRBV4-1 to TRBJ2-1, with no clear D. CDR1 and CDR2 from the germline V gene are MGHRA and YSYEKL. Trimming removed 4 bases at V and 6 bases at J, with 16 bases between. CDR3 length: 15 residues. Here the CDR3 DNA reads TGCGCCAGCAGCCCCCGATTCCCGCTATTCAATGAGCAGTTCTTC. The encoded protein is CASSPRFPLFNEQFF.

The chain recombines TRBV11-2 with TRBJ2-3, with 8 nucleotides matching TRBD2. The V and J ends lost 4 bases and 2 bases, in that order; junction bases with no gene match: 17. Germline CDR1 is SGHAT and CDR2 is FQNNGV. This CDR3 region has 19 residues. CDR3 in amino acids: CASSSPRGGPPRSTDTQYF. The CDR3, as DNA: TGTGCCAGCAGCTCCCCCCGCGGGGGGCCCCCTAGGTCCACAGATACGCAGTATTTT.

The rearrangement uses TRBV5-6 and TRBJ1-1, with TRBD1 matching over 11 bases. Germline CDR1 and CDR2: SGHDT and YYEEEE. The trim removed 4 bases at V and 3 bases at J, leaving 8 bases unmatched. CDR3 size: 16 residues. The CDR3 sequence: CASSPGTGGRDTEAFF. CDR3 in DNA: TGTGCCAGCAGCCCAGGGACAGGGGGAAGGGACACTGAAGCTTTCTTT.

This CDR3 reads CASSLQTGTQYEQYF. The CDR3 DNA sequence: TGTGCCAGCAGCCTCCAAACCGGGACACAATACGAGCAGTACTTC. This chain links TRBV6-5 with TRBJ2-7; possibly TRBD1 for D (6 bases). V shed 6 bases and J shed 4 bases, with 19 bases lying between them. There are 15 residues in the CDR3. Germline loops: CDR1 MNHEY, CDR2 SVGAGI.

This chain links TRBV5-1 with TRBJ2-7; D is uncertain. The CDR3 has 11 amino acids. Germline V gene lookup returns CDR1 SGHRS and CDR2 YFSETQ. The V gene lost 3 bases and the J gene lost 3 bases, with 4 bases spanning the gap. The DNA of the CDR3 is TGCGCCAGCAGCTCCTACTACGAGCAGTACTTC. It yields the protein CASSSYYEQYF.

This chain links TRBV30 with TRBJ1-5, with a weak D call TRBD1 (6 bases). The ends were cut back, 3 bases at V and 4 bases at J, with 13 bases in the middle. This CDR3 has 14 amino acids. Germline V lookup: CDR1 GTSNPN, CDR2 SVGIG (reference sequence). For the CDR3, the DNA is TGTGCCTGGAGCCACAACAGGGCTAATCAGCCCCAGCATTTT. Amino acid sequence: CAWSHNRANQPQHF.

The CDR3 loop is CASSRRTGTLETQYF. DNA for the CDR3: TGTGCCAGCTCACGACGGACAGGGACTTTAGAGACCCAGTACTTC. The chain has TRBV18 and TRBJ2-5; 8 bases map to TRBD1. With 4 bases clipped from V and 4 bases from J, the junction kept 8 bases outside the gene matches. CDR1 KGHSH and CDR2 LQKENI come from the germline V gene. This CDR3 has 15 amino acids.

The genes are TRBV9 and TRBJ2-6, with D possibly TRBD2 on 6 matching bases. V was shortened by 0 bases and J by 1 base, with 11 bases between the two germline ends. This CDR3 has 17 amino acids. The V gene's germline CDR1 is SGDLS and CDR2 YYNGEE. In nucleotides, the CDR3 is TGTGCCAGCAGCGTAGTAGCGGAGGGGTCTGGGGCCAACGTCCTGACTTTC. This sequence encodes CASSVVAEGSGANVLTF.